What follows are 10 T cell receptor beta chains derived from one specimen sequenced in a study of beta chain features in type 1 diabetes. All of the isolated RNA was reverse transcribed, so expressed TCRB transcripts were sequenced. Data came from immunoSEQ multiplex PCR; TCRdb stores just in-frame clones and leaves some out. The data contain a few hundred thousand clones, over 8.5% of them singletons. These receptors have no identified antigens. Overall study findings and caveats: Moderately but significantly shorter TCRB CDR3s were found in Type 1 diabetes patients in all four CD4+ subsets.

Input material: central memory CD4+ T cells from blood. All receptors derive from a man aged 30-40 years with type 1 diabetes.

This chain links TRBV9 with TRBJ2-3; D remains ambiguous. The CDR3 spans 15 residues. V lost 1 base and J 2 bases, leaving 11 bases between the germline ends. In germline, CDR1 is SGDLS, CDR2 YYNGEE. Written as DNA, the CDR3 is TGTGCCAGCAGCGTAAGTTGGCCCCTCACAGATACGCAGTATTTT. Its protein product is CASSVSWPLTDTQYF.

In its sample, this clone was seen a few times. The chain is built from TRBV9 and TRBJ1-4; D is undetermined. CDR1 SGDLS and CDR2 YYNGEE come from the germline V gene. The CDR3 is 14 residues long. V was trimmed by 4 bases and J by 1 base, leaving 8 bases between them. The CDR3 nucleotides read TGTGCCAGCAGCTTAGCGGTAACTAATGAAAAACTGTTTTTT. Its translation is CASSLAVTNEKLFF.

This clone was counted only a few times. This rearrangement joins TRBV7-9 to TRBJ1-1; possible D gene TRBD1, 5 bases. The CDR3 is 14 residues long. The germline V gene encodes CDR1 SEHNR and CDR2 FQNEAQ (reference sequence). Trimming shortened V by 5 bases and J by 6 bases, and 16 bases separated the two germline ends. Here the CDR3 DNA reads TGTGCCAGCAGCCTGGTGGGGGAGCGGTCTGAAGCTTTCTTT. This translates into CASSLVGERSEAFF.

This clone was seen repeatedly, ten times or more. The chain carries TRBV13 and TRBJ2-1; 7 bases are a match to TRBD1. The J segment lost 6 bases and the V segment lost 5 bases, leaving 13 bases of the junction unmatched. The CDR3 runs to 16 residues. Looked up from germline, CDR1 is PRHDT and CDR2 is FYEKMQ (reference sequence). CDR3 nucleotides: TGTGCCAGCAGCCATACCCTCGGGACAGCCCGCAATGAGCAGTTCTTC. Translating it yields CASSHTLGTARNEQFF.

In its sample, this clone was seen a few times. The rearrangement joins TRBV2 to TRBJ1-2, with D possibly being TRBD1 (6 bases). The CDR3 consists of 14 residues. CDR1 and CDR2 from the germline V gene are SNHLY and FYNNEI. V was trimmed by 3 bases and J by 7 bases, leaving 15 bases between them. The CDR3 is CASSEEGGLFGYTF. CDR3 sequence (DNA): TGTGCCAGCAGTGAGGAAGGGGGTCTGTTTGGCTACACCTTC.

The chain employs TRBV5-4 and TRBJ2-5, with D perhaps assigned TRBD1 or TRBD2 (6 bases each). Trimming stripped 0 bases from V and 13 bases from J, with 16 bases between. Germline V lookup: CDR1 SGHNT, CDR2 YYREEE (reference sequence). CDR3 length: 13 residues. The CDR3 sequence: CASSLAGGQPRYF. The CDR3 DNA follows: TGTGCCAGCAGCTTGGCCGGGGGCCAGCCCAGGTACTTC.

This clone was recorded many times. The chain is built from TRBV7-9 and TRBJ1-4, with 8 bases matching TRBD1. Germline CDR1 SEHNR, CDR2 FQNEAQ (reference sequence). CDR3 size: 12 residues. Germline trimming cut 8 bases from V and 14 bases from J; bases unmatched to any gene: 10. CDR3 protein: CASATGGQSLFF. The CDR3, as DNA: TGTGCCAGCGCCACAGGGGGACAAAGTCTGTTTTTT.

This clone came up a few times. In DNA form, the CDR3 reads TGTGCCAGCACCTCGTTTGGGACAGGGTCTAACAATGAGCAGTTCTTC. This codes for CASTSFGTGSNNEQFF. V usage is TRBV27 and J usage is TRBJ2-1; the match to TRBD1 covers 9 bases. V lost 7 bases to trimming and J lost 5 bases; unmatched junction nucleotides: 12. The CDR3 runs to 16 residues. Germline lookup yields CDR1 MNHEY and CDR2 SMNVEV (reference sequence).

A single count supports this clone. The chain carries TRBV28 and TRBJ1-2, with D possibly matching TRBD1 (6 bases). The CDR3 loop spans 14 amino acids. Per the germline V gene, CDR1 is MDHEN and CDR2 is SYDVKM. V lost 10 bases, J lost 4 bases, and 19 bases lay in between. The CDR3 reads CANRPAGALYGYTF. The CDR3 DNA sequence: TGTGCCAACCGGCCGGCAGGGGCCCTCTATGGCTACACCTTC.

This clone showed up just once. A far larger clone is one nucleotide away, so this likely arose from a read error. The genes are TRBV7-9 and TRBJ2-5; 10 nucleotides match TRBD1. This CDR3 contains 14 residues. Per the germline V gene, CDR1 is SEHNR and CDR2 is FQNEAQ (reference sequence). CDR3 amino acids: CASSRQGAGETQHF. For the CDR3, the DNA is TGTGCCAGCAGCCGACAGGGGGCGGGGGAGACCCAGCACTTC.